This is a list of T cell receptor beta chains from one sample in a study of PD-1 blockade in classical Hodgkin lymphoma. The table came from immunoSEQ multiplex PCR; TCRdb's copy has only in-frame clones and leaves some out. Seen here are 43,000 or so clones, 88% observed once, and the top ten hold over 8%. The sequencing used peripheral blood mononuclear cells (PBMCs), collected at baseline. The source of these receptors is a human donor with classical Hodgkin lymphoma. CDR3s include the opening cysteine and the closing phenylalanine or tryptophan. D genes are given only for firm matches. Rows give clone size only sometimes, using once, few, many, or a class for an expanded clone.

TRBD2,TRBJ2-7,few,TRBV27,CASSPRTSGRAGYEQYF,TGTGCCAGCAGTCCCCGAACTAGCGGGAGGGCCGGATACGAGCAGTACTTC
NA,TRBJ2-2,NA,TRBV6-4,CATRDFNTGELFF,TGTGCCACCCGGGACTTCAACACCGGGGAGCTGTTTTTT
TRBD2,TRBJ2-7,NA,TRBV13,CASSLAGLAGNERYF,TGTGCCAGCAGCTTAGCCGGACTAGCGGGGAACGAGCGTTACTTC
NA,TRBJ2-7,NA,TRBV2,CASKGRIYEQYF,TGTGCCAGCAAGGGCCGCATCTACGAGCAGTACTTC
TRBD1,TRBJ2-1,NA,TRBV9,CASSVGTGGAGEQFF,TGTGCCAGCAGCGTGGGGACAGGGGGCGCGGGAGAGCAGTTCTTC
NA,TRBJ1-2,NA,TRBV2,CASRPGQAVYGYTF,TGTGCCAGCAGGCCCGGCCAAGCGGTCTATGGCTACACCTTC
NA,TRBJ1-1,NA,TRBV9,CASSSRNTEAFF,TGTGCCAGCAGCTCCCGGAACACTGAAGCTTTCTTT
NA,TRBJ1-5,NA,TRBV28,CASSFGAGDQPQHF,TGTGCCAGCAGTTTCGGGGCAGGGGACCAGCCCCAGCATTTT
NA,TRBJ1-2,NA,TRBV5-6,CASSPWSETNYGYTF,TGTGCCAGCAGCCCCTGGAGCGAGACTAACTATGGCTACACCTTC
NA,TRBJ2-3,NA,TRBV27,CASSSSKDTDTQYF,TGTGCCAGCAGTTCCTCAAAAGACACAGATACGCAGTATTTT
TRBD1,TRBJ2-2,NA,TRBV28,CASSFYRGPTGELFF,TGTGCCAGCAGTTTTTACAGGGGGCCCACCGGGGAGCTGTTTTTT
NA,TRBJ2-7,NA,TRBV28,CASIRLAGGYEQYF,TGTGCCAGCATAAGGCTCGCTGGGGGCTACGAGCAGTACTTC
NA,TRBJ2-7,NA,TRBV11-1,CASSLGPQIYEQYF,TGTGCCAGCAGCTTAGGCCCACAGATCTACGAGCAGTACTTC
NA,TRBJ2-3,NA,TRBV5-4,CASSLRTDTQYF,TGTGCCAGCAGCCTCAGAACAGATACGCAGTATTTT
TRBD1,TRBJ1-3,NA,TRBV5-4,CASSLGPGGQGNTIYF,TGTGCCAGCAGCTTGGGTCCAGGGGGACAAGGAAACACCATATATTTT
TRBD2,TRBJ2-1,NA,TRBV5-1,CASSLTVAGGRNEQFF,TGCGCCAGCAGCTTGACAGTAGCGGGGGGTAGAAATGAGCAGTTCTTC
NA,TRBJ2-7,NA,TRBV6-1,CASGRVHEQYF,TGTGCCAGCGGCAGGGTGCACGAGCAGTACTTC
NA,TRBJ2-3,NA,TRBV7-2,CASSLRRVGRGRRTDTQYF,TGTGCCAGCAGCTTAAGGAGGGTTGGTAGGGGCCGTCGCACAGATACGCAGTATTTT